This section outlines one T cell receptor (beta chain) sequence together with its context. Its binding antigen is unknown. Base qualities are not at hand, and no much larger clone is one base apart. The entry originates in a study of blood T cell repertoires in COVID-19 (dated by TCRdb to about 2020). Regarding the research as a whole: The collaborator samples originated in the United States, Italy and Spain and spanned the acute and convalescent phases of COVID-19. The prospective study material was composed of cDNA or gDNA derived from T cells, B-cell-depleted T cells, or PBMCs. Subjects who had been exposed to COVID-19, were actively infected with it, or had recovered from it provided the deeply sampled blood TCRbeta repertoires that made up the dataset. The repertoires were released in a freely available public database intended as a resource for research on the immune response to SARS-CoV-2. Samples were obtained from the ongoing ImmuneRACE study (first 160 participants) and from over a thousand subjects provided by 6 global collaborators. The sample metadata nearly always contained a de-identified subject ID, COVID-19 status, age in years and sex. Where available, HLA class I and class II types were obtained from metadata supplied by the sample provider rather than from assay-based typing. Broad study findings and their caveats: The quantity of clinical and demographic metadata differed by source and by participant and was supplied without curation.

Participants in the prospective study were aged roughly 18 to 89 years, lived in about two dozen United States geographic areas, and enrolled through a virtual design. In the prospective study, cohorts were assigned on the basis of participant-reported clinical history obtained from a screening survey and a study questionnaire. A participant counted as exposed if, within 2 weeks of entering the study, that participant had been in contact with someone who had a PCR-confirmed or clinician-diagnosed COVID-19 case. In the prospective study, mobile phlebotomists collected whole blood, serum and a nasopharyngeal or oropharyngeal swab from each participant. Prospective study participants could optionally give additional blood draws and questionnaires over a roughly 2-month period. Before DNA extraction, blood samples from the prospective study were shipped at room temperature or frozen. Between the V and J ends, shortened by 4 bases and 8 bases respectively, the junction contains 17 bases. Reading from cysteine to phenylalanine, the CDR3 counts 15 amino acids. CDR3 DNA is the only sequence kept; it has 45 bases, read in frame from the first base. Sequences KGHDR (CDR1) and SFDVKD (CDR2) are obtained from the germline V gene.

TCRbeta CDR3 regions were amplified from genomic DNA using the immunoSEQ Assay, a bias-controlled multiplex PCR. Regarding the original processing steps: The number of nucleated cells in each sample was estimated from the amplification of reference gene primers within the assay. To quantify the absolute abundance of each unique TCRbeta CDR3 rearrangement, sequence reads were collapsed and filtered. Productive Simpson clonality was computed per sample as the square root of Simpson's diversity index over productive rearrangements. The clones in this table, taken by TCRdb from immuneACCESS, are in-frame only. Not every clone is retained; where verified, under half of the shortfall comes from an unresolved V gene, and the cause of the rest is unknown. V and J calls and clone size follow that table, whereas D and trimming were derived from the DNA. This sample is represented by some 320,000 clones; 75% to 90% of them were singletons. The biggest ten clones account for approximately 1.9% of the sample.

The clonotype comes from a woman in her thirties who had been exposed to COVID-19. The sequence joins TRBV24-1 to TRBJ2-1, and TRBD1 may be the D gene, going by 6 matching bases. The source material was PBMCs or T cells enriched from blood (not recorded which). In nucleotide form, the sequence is TGTGCCACCAGTGAGGAAGGGGCAGGGGTTCATGAGCAGTTCTTC. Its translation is CATSEEGAGVHEQFF.